This TCR beta chain derives from a study of T cell responses to AZD1222 COVID-19 vaccine. Study-level results: Two AZD1222 doses significantly raised spike-specific TCR breadth and depth over controls. Clonal diversity may have been underestimated, and the donors were mostly white British, with more females than males.

This CDR3 is 14 amino acids long. Trimming left V 6 bases short and J 2 bases short, with 14 bases between. The germline gives CDR1 SGHDT, CDR2 YYEEEE. The table came from immunoSEQ multiplex PCR; TCRdb's copy has only in-frame clones and leaves some out. The data show more than 95,000 clones, around 90% seen once. As regards this clone: The antigen is not known.

The sequencing here drew on peripheral blood, taken on day 0 of AZD1222 vaccination. The TCR was taken from an adult in good health. The J gene is TRBJ1-1, the V gene TRBV5-6; D gene unclear. CDR3 nucleotide sequence: TGTGCCAGCACTCCCGGGTGGGTCAACACTGAAGCTTTCTTT. Translated, it gives CASTPGWVNTEAFF.